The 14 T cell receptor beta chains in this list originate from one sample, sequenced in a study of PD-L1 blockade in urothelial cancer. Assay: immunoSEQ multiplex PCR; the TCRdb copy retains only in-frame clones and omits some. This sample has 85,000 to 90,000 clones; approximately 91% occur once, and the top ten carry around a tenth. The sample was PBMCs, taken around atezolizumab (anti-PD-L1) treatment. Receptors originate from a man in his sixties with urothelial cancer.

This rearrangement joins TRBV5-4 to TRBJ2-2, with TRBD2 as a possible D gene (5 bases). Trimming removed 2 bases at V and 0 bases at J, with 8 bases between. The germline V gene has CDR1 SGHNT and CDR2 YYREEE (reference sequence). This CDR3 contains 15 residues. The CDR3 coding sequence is TGTGCCAGCAGCTTATTGGAGGCGAACACCGGGGAGCTGTTTTTT. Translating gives CASSLLEANTGELFF.

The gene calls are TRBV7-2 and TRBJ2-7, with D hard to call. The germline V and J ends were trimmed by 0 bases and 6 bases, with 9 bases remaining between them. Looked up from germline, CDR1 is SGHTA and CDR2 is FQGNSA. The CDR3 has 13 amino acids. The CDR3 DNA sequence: TGTGCCAGCAGCTTAGCCGGGTTCGGCGAGCAGTACTTC. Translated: CASSLAGFGEQYF.

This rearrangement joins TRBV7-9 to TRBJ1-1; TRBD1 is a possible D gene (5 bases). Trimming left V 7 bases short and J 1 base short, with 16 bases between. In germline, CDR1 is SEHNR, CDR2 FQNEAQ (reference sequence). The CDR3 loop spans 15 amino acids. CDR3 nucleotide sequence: TGTGCCAGCAATTCATGGGGGGGAAAGAACACTGAAGCTTTCTTT. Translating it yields CASNSWGGKNTEAFF.

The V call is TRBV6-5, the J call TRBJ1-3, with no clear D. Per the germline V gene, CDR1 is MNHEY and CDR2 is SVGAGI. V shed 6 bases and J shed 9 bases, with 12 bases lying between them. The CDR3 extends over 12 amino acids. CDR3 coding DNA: TGTGCCAGCAGGACCGGCCGAGGCACCATATATTTT. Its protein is CASRTGRGTIYF.

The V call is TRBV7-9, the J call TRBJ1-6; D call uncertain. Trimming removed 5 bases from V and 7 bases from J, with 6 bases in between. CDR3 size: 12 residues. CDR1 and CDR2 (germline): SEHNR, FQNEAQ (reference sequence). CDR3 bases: TGTGCCAGCAGCACTCAAAATTCACCCCTCCACTTT. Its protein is CASSTQNSPLHF.

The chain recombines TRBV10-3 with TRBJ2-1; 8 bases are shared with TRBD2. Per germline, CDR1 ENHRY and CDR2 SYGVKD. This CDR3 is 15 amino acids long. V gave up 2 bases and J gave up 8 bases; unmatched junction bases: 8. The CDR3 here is CAISETSGSGYEQFF. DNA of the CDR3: TGTGCCATCAGTGAGACTAGCGGCTCCGGTTATGAGCAGTTCTTC.

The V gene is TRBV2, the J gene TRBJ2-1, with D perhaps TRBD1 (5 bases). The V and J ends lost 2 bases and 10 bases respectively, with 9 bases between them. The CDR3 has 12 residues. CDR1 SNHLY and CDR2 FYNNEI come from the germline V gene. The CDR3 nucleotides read TGTGCCAGCAGTGAATTACAGGCAGAGCAGTTCTTC. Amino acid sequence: CASSELQAEQFF.

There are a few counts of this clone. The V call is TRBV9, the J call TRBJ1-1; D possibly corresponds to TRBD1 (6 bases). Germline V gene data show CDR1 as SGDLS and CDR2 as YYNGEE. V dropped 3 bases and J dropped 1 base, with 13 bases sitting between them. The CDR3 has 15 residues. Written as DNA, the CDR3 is TGTGCCAGCAGCGGCGGACAGAGAGCGAACACTGAAGCTTTCTTT. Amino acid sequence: CASSGGQRANTEAFF.

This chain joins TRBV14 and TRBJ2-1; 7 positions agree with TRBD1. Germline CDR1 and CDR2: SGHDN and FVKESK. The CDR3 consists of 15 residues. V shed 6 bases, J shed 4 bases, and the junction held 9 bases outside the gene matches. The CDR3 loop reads CASSRDRVIYNEQFF. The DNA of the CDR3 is TGTGCCAGCAGTCGCGACAGGGTAATATACAATGAGCAGTTCTTC. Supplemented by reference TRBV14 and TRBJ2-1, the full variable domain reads EAGVTQFPSHSVIEKGQTVTLRCDPISGHDNLYWYRRVMGKEIKFLLHFVKESKQDESGMPNNRFLAERTGGTYSTLKVQPAELEDSGVYFCASSRDRVIYNEQFFGPGTRLTVL.

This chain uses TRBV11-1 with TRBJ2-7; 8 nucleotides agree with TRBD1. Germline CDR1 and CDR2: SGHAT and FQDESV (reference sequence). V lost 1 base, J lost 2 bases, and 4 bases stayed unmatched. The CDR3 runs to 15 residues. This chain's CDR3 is CASSLGGQVAYEQYF. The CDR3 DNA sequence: TGTGCCAGCAGCTTAGGGGGACAGGTAGCCTACGAGCAGTACTTC.

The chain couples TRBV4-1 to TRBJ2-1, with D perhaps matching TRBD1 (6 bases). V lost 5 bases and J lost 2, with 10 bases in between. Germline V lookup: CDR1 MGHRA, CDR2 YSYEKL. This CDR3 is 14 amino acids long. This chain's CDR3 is CASSGGGTYNEQFF. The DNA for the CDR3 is TGCGCCAGCAGCGGTGGGGGCACCTACAATGAGCAGTTCTTC.

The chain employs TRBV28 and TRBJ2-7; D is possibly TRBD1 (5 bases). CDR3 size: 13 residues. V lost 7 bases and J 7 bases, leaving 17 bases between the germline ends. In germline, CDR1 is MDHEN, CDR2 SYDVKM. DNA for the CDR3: TGTGCCAGCACCGCGGCAGGGCTCGGGGAGCAGTACTTC. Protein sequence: CASTAAGLGEQYF.

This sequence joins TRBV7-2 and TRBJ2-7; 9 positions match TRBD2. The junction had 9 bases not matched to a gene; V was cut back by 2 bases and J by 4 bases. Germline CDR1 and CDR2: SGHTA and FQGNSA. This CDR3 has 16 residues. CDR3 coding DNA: TGTGCCAGCAGCTTATATTTGCGGGGGGGCCGTTACGAGCAGTACTTC. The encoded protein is CASSLYLRGGRYEQYF.

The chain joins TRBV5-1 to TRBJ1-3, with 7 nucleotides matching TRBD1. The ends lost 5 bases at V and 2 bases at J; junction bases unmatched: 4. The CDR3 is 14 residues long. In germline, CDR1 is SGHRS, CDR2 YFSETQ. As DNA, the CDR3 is TGCGCCAGCAGGACAGGGTACGCTGGAAACACCATATATTTT. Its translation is CASRTGYAGNTIYF.